This TCR beta chain appears in the sequencing data of a study of vaccination effects on CD4 cells after COVID-19. Expansion of antigen-specific CD4+ T cells with viral peptide pools was carried out by the ViraFEST assay before sequencing. Researchers isolated CD4+ T cells once around 11 days of culture had elapsed. The person was diagnosed with PCR-confirmed SARS-CoV-2 infection between March and December 2020. TCRdb's table, derived via immunoSEQ multiplex PCR, lists solely in-frame clones and lacks some. The repertoire has under 80,000 clones, roughly 73% of them found once; the top ten carry around 4.6%. Germline V gene data show CDR1 as SEHNR and CDR2 as FQNEAQ (reference sequence). The CDR3 has 15 amino acids. V was shortened by 5 bases and J by 3 bases, with 15 bases between the two germline ends. This clone was recorded once. The antigen is not known.

This TCR came from a human donor who had a prior SARS-CoV-2 infection. The rearrangement joins TRBV7-9 to TRBJ2-3; D possibly corresponds to TRBD1 (6 bases). This specimen consisted of CD4+ T cells from PBMCs cultured with HIV peptides, obtained before COVID-19 vaccination. Subset of the sample: HIV-1 Nef peptide pool negative control/reference culture. CDR3 sequence: CASSERGGETDTQYF. The CDR3 coding sequence is TGTGCCAGCAGCGAGAGAGGGGGTGAAACAGATACGCAGTATTTT.